The 14 T cell receptor beta chains given below trace back to one sample, sequenced in a study of T cell repertoires in cytomegalovirus infection. TCRdb called the reads again in MiXCR, with one record for every CDR3 protein. The table lists approximately 1,000,000 distinct CDR3 sequences, 25% to 40% of them singletons. Their specific antigens are unknown. This specimen consisted of cultured CD8+ T cells from PBMCs, obtained from culture after CMV antigen stimulation. Every receptor here comes from a human donor in good health (CMV status not recorded). Some clones in this sample may be carry-over from other donors' samples.

V and J are TRBV5-4 and TRBJ1-2, with D tentatively TRBD1 (5 bases). Trimming removed 8 bases from V and 5 bases from J, with 19 bases in between. Germline CDR1 is SGHNT and CDR2 is YYREEE (reference sequence). The CDR3 length is 14 residues. The CDR3 loop reads CASSAGGVEYGYTF. CDR3 sequence (DNA): TGTGCCAGTTCAGCTGGGGGAGTAGAGTATGGCTACACCTTC.

This clonotype turned up a few times. The chain has TRBV19 and TRBJ2-2; weak D call: TRBD1 (5 bases). The CDR3 is 13 residues long. Germline CDR1 LNHDA, CDR2 SQIVND (reference sequence). V gave up 8 bases and J gave up 2 bases, with 9 bases separating them. The CDR3 loop is CASFTGNTGELFF. CDR3 DNA: TGTGCCAGTTTTACAGGAAACACCGGGGAGCTGTTTTTT.

This clonotype has just a few counts. The chain carries TRBV10-3 and TRBJ2-1; TRBD1 might be the D (7 bases). Trimming removed 5 bases at V and 9 bases at J, with 20 bases between. The V gene's germline CDR1 is ENHRY and CDR2 SYGVKD. The CDR3 sequence is 15 residues long. CDR3 sequence reads: CAISHYSEGASEQFF. The CDR3 coding sequence is TGTGCCATCAGTCACTATTCGGAGGGGGCTAGTGAGCAGTTCTTC.

The chain combines TRBV28 with TRBJ2-2, with 10 nucleotides matching TRBD1. This CDR3 spans 17 amino acids. After removal of 4 bases from V and 1 base from J, the junction contained 6 bases not matched to a gene. Germline CDR1 reads MDHEN; CDR2 reads SYDVKM. The chain's CDR3 is CASSSSRDRGNTGELFF. The CDR3 DNA reads as TGTGCCAGCAGTTCCTCCCGGGACAGGGGGAACACCGGGGAGCTGTTTTTT.

The sample holds a few counts of this clonotype. V and J are TRBV6-1 and TRBJ2-5; TRBD1 aligns across 9 bases. CDR3 size: 17 residues. J gave up 3 bases and V 7 bases, and 15 bases lay outside the gene matches. Germline values: CDR1 MNHNS, CDR2 SASEGT. The DNA of the CDR3 is TGTGCCAGCACCTGGGACAGGGCTAGTTTGCTTAAAGAGACCCAGTACTTC. Translating it yields CASTWDRASLLKETQYF.

This clonotype came up a few times. The CDR3 loop is CASNPGTGLATNEKLFF. For the CDR3, the DNA is TGTGCCAGTAACCCCGGGACAGGGCTTGCAACTAATGAAAAACTGTTTTTT. The genes are TRBV19 and TRBJ1-4; the match to TRBD1 covers 9 bases. The ends lost 7 bases at V and 0 bases at J; junction bases unmatched: 9. The CDR3 covers 17 residues. Germline lookup yields CDR1 LNHDA and CDR2 SQIVND (reference sequence).

The chain has TRBV12-3 or TRBV12-4 and TRBJ1-2; TRBD1 agrees at 8 bases. The CDR3 runs to 16 residues. J was trimmed by 4 bases and V by 6 bases; bases with no gene match: 13. The CDR3 is CASSRPGDRTFYGYTF. The DNA of the CDR3 is TGTGCCAGCAGCCGGCCGGGGGACAGGACCTTCTATGGCTACACCTTC.

The chain combines TRBV27 with TRBJ1-2, with TRBD1 as a possible D gene (5 bases). CDR1 is MNHEY, CDR2 SMNVEV, per germline (reference sequence). V was trimmed by 7 bases and J by 4 bases, leaving 13 bases between them. This CDR3 has 13 residues. The CDR3 DNA sequence: TGTGCCAGCACCCCGGGGGGACCCTATGGCTACACCTTC. Protein sequence: CASTPGGPYGYTF.

This chain joins TRBV27 and TRBJ2-3, with a possible D match to TRBD2 (5 bases). Germline assignment: CDR1 MNHEY and CDR2 SMNVEV (reference sequence). Trimming removed 0 bases from V and 4 bases from J, with 11 bases in between. The CDR3 contains 15 residues. The CDR3 DNA is TGTGCCAGCAGTTTATCGTTGCCTAGCCCAGATACGCAGTATTTT. Residues: CASSLSLPSPDTQYF.

At least ten counts were recorded for this clonotype. V usage is TRBV7-6 and J usage is TRBJ2-7, with 10 bases aligning to TRBD1. Per the germline V gene, CDR1 is SGHVS and CDR2 is FNYEAQ. The CDR3 extends over 14 amino acids. V was pared by 6 bases and J by 3 bases, with 5 bases of the junction left unmatched. The chain's CDR3 is CASSSDRGLYEQYF. CDR3 in DNA: TGTGCCAGCAGTTCCGACAGGGGGCTCTACGAGCAGTACTTC.

J is TRBJ2-7 and V is TRBV27, with D possibly being TRBD2 (5 bases). V lost 6 bases and J 4 bases, leaving 19 bases between the germline ends. CDR3 length: 15 amino acids. Germline CDR1 is MNHEY and CDR2 is SMNVEV (reference sequence). The CDR3 DNA follows: TGTGCCAGCAGCTCTCGGGCCCGGGGAGTATACGAGCAGTACGTC. Its translation is CASSSRARGVYEQYV.

The chain has TRBV19 and TRBJ2-7; 7 nucleotides align to TRBD1. Germline-derived CDR1 and CDR2 are LNHDA and SQIVND (reference sequence). The CDR3 runs to 13 residues. J gave up 2 bases and V 3 bases, and 1 base lay outside the gene matches. CDR3 in amino acids: CASSMGQPYEQYF. In DNA, the CDR3 is TGTGCCAGTAGTATGGGACAGCCCTACGAGCAGTACTTC.

The chain employs TRBV7-6 and TRBJ2-1, with TRBD1 as a possible D gene (6 bases). The CDR3 covers 16 residues. The V gene's germline CDR1 is SGHVS and CDR2 FNYEAQ. Trimming pared 5 bases from V and 2 bases from J, leaving 16 bases between. CDR3 bases: TGTGCCAGCAGCACCGAAGAGGGGGTGGCCTACAATGAGCAGTTCTTC. Translated, it gives CASSTEEGVAYNEQFF.

This clonotype was picked up a small number of times. The V gene is TRBV15, the J gene TRBJ2-3, with 7 bases matching TRBD1. Germline CDR1 is LNHNV and CDR2 is YYDKDF (reference sequence). CDR3 length: 13 amino acids. V trimming: 8 bases; J trimming: 0 bases; junction bases outside the gene matches: 2. In DNA, the CDR3 is TGTGCCACCGAGACAGGGAGCACAGATACGCAGTATTTT. Its translation is CATETGSTDTQYF. Full variable domain (rest looked up from reference TRBV15 and TRBJ2-3): DAMVIQNPRYQVTQFGKPVTLSCSQTLNHNVMYWYQQKSSQAPKLLFHYYDKDFNNEADTPDNFQSRRPNTSFCFLDIRSPGLGDTAMYLCATETGSTDTQYFGPGTRLTVL.